The 21 T cell receptor beta chains reported below all come from one sample, sequenced in a study of shared clonotypes between healthy human individuals. The assay was immunoSEQ multiplex PCR, and TCRdb's table has in-frame clones only and misses some. There are around 530,000 clones in the sample; roughly four fifths occur only once, and around 12% lies in the top ten. The specimen was PBMCs. Every receptor here comes from a woman aged 40 to 55 in good health. Some clones in this sample may be carry-over from other donors' samples.

This clone occurred a few times. J is TRBJ1-2 and V is TRBV10-3; 7 bases fit TRBD1. J gave up 7 bases and V 5 bases, and 4 bases lay outside the gene matches. The germline CDR1 and CDR2 sequences are ENHRY and SYGVKD. The CDR3 has 12 residues. The CDR3 nucleotides are TGTGCCATCAGTTTTACAGGGGCTGGCTACACCTTC. Its translation is CAISFTGAGYTF.

The V call is TRBV28, the J call TRBJ1-4, with 10 bases aligning to TRBD1. The CDR3 sequence is 16 residues long. J gave up 7 bases and V 6 bases, and 11 bases lay outside the gene matches. Germline V gene data show CDR1 as MDHEN and CDR2 as SYDVKM. The CDR3 here is CASSPKDRGYLEKLFF. CDR3 in DNA: TGTGCCAGCAGCCCCAAGGACAGGGGGTACCTTGAAAAACTGTTTTTT.

V is TRBV5-4 and J is TRBJ2-3; D is possibly TRBD2 (6 bases). The V end was cut by 4 bases, the J end by 3 bases, with 12 bases between. Germline V gives CDR1 SGHNT, CDR2 YYREEE (reference sequence). The CDR3 runs 14 residues. The CDR3 sequence is CASSQEGRTDTQYF. The CDR3 DNA reads TGTGCCAGCAGCCAGGAAGGGAGGACAGATACGCAGTATTTT.

The V and J genes are TRBV6-1 and TRBJ2-7; TRBD2 agrees at 9 bases. V gave up 8 bases and J gave up 3 bases; unmatched junction bases: 8. Germline V gives CDR1 MNHNS, CDR2 SASEGT. The CDR3 is 14 residues long. In DNA form, the CDR3 reads TGTGCCAGCCGTAGGACTAGCGTCATCTACGAGCAGTACTTC. This gives the protein CASRRTSVIYEQYF.

The chain recombines TRBV7-9 with TRBJ2-3, with no clear D. The germline gives CDR1 SEHNR, CDR2 FQNEAQ (reference sequence). The CDR3 totals 13 residues. Deletions cut 5 bases from V and 2 bases from J, with 8 bases between. The CDR3 nucleotides are TGTGCCAGCAGCCCCTCTCTCACAGATACGCAGTATTTT. It encodes CASSPSLTDTQYF.

A word on this clone: This likely came from a read error, as a far larger clone is one base away. This specimen includes other DNA sequences encoding the same CDR3. This chain joins TRBV6-1 and TRBJ2-6, with D perhaps matching TRBD1 or TRBD2 (5 bases each). Germline lookup yields CDR1 MNHNS and CDR2 SASEGT. This CDR3 spans 16 amino acids. This CDR3 reads CASSELDFSGANVLTF. CDR3 nucleotide sequence: TGTGCCAGCAGTGAATTGGACTTCTCTGGGGCTAACGTCCTGACTTTC.

The gene calls are TRBV19 and TRBJ2-1, with D possibly being TRBD2 (6 bases). The germline CDR1 and CDR2 sequences are LNHDA and SQIVND (reference sequence). Between the trimmed V and J ends, which lost 4 bases and 0 bases, there was a span of 7 bases. The CDR3 sequence is 14 residues long. CDR3 nucleotides: TGTGCCAGTAGTAGGGGAGGCTCCTACAATGAGCAGTTCTTC. Amino acids: CASSRGGSYNEQFF.

The gene calls are TRBV6-1 and TRBJ1-1, with D possibly TRBD1 on 6 matching bases. Trimming took 7 bases from V and 5 from J, leaving 17 bases between them. The CDR3 runs 14 residues. CDR1 MNHNS and CDR2 SASEGT come from the germline V gene. This CDR3 reads CASTTRGAGTEAFF. The CDR3 DNA sequence: TGTGCCAGCACTACTAGGGGGGCGGGAACTGAAGCTTTCTTT.

V gene TRBV30 combines with J gene TRBJ2-5, with D possibly called TRBD1 or TRBD2 (5 bases each). There are 13 residues in the CDR3. Trimming removed 5 bases from V and 2 bases from J, with 12 bases in between. The germline gives CDR1 GTSNPN, CDR2 SVGIG (reference sequence). The CDR3 sequence: CAWGRGVQETQYF. CDR3 DNA: TGTGCCTGGGGGAGAGGGGTTCAAGAGACCCAGTACTTC.

The V call is TRBV5-1, the J call TRBJ2-1, with 13 bases identical to TRBD2. Germline assignment: CDR1 SGHRS and CDR2 YFSETQ. The CDR3 consists of 19 residues. V was clipped by 5 bases and J by 15 bases; unmatched bases: 26. CDR3 nucleotide sequence: TGCGCCAGCAGACGGACCGGGACTAGCGGGATTTCAAGGGGTCGTGTTCCGTTCTTC. Residues: CASRRTGTSGISRGRVPFF.

The CDR3 region is CASSLTGTGGATQYF. The CDR3, as DNA: TGTGCCAGCAGCTTAACGGGGACAGGGGGCGCTACGCAGTATTTT. The chain links TRBV7-2 to TRBJ2-3; 12 positions match TRBD1. V lost 2 bases, J lost 8 bases, and 5 bases stayed unmatched. The CDR3 covers 15 residues. The germline V gene encodes CDR1 SGHTA and CDR2 FQGNSA.

V gene TRBV28 combines with J gene TRBJ2-1; a possible D gene is TRBD1 (6 bases). V dropped 8 bases and J dropped 4 bases, with 15 bases sitting between them. The length of the CDR3 is 14 residues. Germline loops: CDR1 MDHEN, CDR2 SYDVKM. The CDR3 bases are TGTGCCAGCTATGGCAGGGGAAAATACAATGAGCAGTTCTTC. Translated, it gives CASYGRGKYNEQFF.

At least ten counts were recorded for this clone. The chain carries TRBV11-1 and TRBJ1-1; a possible D gene is TRBD1 (5 bases). Trimming shortened V by 5 bases and J by 0 bases, and 10 bases separated the two germline ends. CDR1 is SGHAT, CDR2 FQDESV, per germline (reference sequence). The CDR3 has 14 amino acids. The CDR3 is CASSKTVMNTEAFF. The CDR3 nucleotides read TGTGCCAGCAGCAAGACAGTCATGAACACTGAAGCTTTCTTT. Complete variable domain (other parts from reference TRBV11-1 and TRBJ1-1): EAEVAQSPRYKITEKSQAVAFWCDPISGHATLYWYRQILGQGPELLVQFQDESVVDDSQLPKDRFSAERLKGVDSTLKIQPAELGDSAMYLCASSKTVMNTEAFFGQGTRLTVV.

This chain connects TRBV15 to TRBJ2-7; D perhaps matches TRBD2 (6 bases). The CDR3 length is 14 residues. Germline loops: CDR1 LNHNV, CDR2 YYDKDF (reference sequence). V lost 0 bases and J 3 bases, leaving 9 bases between the germline ends. The CDR3 spells CATSRDAGIYEQYF. DNA of the CDR3: TGTGCCACCAGCAGAGATGCGGGGATCTACGAGCAGTACTTC.

The chain has TRBV6-4 and TRBJ1-5; D not certain. The CDR3 runs 14 residues. V lost 6 bases and J 3 bases, leaving 12 bases between the germline ends. Germline-derived CDR1 and CDR2 are MRHNA and SNTAGT. The CDR3 DNA sequence: TGTGCCAGCAGCCCTCAGCCTTTCAATCAGCCCCAGCATTTT. It is translated as CASSPQPFNQPQHF.

On this clone itself: Other DNA sequences in this sample translate to the same CDR3. The chain couples TRBV30 to TRBJ2-2; no clear D. The CDR3 spans 12 residues. V was clipped by 0 bases and J by 2 bases, with 1 base between them. Germline CDR1 and CDR2: GTSNPN and SVGIG (reference sequence). This chain's CDR3 is CAWSVNTGELFF. In DNA form, the CDR3 reads TGTGCCTGGAGTGTAAACACCGGGGAGCTGTTTTTT.

The chain uses TRBV1 and TRBJ2-3; the table assigns TRBD1, which was not confirmed against the DNA. TRBV1 is a recognized pseudogene. This CDR3 contains 15 residues. The CDR3 region is CTSSQDVTPTDTQYF. CDR3 coding DNA: TGCACCAGCAGCCAAGATGTGACACCAACAGATACGCAGTATTTT.

This clone was detected a few times. The gene calls are TRBV28 and TRBJ1-1; D call uncertain. Germline V gene data show CDR1 as MDHEN and CDR2 as SYDVKM. The ends were cut back, 2 bases at V and 4 bases at J, with 14 bases in the middle. The length of the CDR3 is 15 residues. DNA of the CDR3: TGTGCCAGCAGTTTACGGATCTCCTGGGGCACTGAAGCTTTCTTT. Its translation: CASSLRISWGTEAFF.

The table lists this clone with a few counts. The rearrangement uses TRBV12-5 and TRBJ1-5; a possible D gene is TRBD1 (5 bases). Trimming removed 7 bases at V and 7 bases at J, with 11 bases between. The CDR3 runs 12 residues. Germline loops: CDR1 LGHNT, CDR2 FRNRAP. The CDR3 nucleotides are TGTGCTAGTGCCCTGGGGACGCAGCCCCAGCATTTT. Amino acid sequence: CASALGTQPQHF.

The J gene is TRBJ2-2, the V gene TRBV5-4; 7 bases map to TRBD1. V gave up 0 bases and J gave up 6 bases; unmatched junction bases: 5. The germline gives CDR1 SGHNT, CDR2 YYREEE (reference sequence). The CDR3 contains 15 residues. As DNA, the CDR3 is TGTGCCAGCAGCTTGGAGGGGGCTGGGGCCGGGGAGCTGTTTTTT. This encodes CASSLEGAGAGELFF.

The count of this clone is one. The V and J genes are TRBV9 and TRBJ2-1, with 10 bases lining up with TRBD2. Unmatched junction bases numbered 4, after V lost 2 bases and J lost 2 bases. The germline CDR1 and CDR2 sequences are SGDLS and YYNGEE. The CDR3 has 16 residues. CDR3 coding DNA: TGTGCCAGCAGCGTTACCGGGACTAGCGCCTACAATGAGCAGTTCTTC. It codes for CASSVTGTSAYNEQFF.